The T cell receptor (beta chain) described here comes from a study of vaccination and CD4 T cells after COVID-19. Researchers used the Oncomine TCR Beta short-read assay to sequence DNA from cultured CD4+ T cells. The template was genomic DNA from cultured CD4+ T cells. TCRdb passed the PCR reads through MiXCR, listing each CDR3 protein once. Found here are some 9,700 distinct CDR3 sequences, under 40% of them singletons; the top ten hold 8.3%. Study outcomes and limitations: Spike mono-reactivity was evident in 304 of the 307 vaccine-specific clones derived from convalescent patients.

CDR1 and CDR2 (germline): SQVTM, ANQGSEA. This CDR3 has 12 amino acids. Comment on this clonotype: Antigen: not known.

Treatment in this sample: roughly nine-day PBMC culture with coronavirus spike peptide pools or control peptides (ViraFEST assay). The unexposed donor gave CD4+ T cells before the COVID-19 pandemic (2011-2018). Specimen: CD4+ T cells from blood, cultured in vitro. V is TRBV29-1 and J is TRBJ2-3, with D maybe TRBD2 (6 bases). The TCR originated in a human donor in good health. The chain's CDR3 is CRTEEGSDTQYF. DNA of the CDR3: TGCAGAACGGAGGAGGGGTCAGATACGCAGTATTTT.